The rows below give T cell receptor beta chains drawn from one sample of a study of OX40 agonist ivuxolimab in advanced cancers. This table comes from immunoSEQ multiplex PCR, and its TCRdb copy is limited to in-frame clones, with some not included. The sample consists of around 50,000 clones, almost 80% of them appearing once. Specimen: CD4+ or CD8+ T cells sorted from blood, collected in a trial of the OX40 agonist ivuxolimab. The source of these receptors is an adult with an advanced solid tumor such as melanoma, head and neck, liver or kidney cancer. Both conserved end residues are trimmed from each CDR3.

v_call: TRBV27
j_call: TRBJ1-1
cdr3_aa: ASRSTLVREIGNTEAF

v_call: TRBV6-5
j_call: TRBJ1-2
cdr3_aa: ASSVTPNYGYT

v_call: TRBV5-1
j_call: TRBJ2-5
cdr3_aa: ASSLKGQETQY

v_call: TRBV19
j_call: TRBJ2-3
cdr3_aa: ASSIRTGGSVDTQY

v_call: TRBV18
j_call: .
cdr3_aa: ASSPYSGAAYEQY

v_call: TRBV6-4
j_call: TRBJ2-7
cdr3_aa: ASRGTSGTYEQY

v_call: TRBV4-2
j_call: TRBJ2-5
cdr3_aa: ASSQEQARQETQY

v_call: TRBV10-3
j_call: TRBJ1-2
cdr3_aa: AISEGTGDGYT

v_call: TRBV5-8
j_call: TRBJ1-2
cdr3_aa: ASSLRTVLYGYT

v_call: TRBV21-1
j_call: TRBJ2-5
cdr3_aa: ASSKKLEGLAGVETQY

v_call: TRBV11-2
j_call: TRBJ1-3
cdr3_aa: ASSPGTGGRDTIY

v_call: TRBV5-6
j_call: TRBJ1-1
cdr3_aa: ASSLRGPGTEAF

v_call: TRBV15
j_call: TRBJ1-2
cdr3_aa: ATSRGSPGQGLVYGYT

v_call: TRBV27
j_call: TRBJ1-5
cdr3_aa: ASSMTGAYSNQPQH

v_call: TRBV29-1
j_call: TRBJ2-1
cdr3_aa: SPDSGDYNEQF

v_call: TRBV11-2
j_call: TRBJ1-6
cdr3_aa: ASSPDSGGTLH

v_call: TRBV2
j_call: TRBJ2-2
cdr3_aa: ASSDMDMNTGELF

v_call: TRBV5-1
j_call: TRBJ2-7
cdr3_aa: ASSLGQGSYEQY

v_call: TRBV10-3
j_call: TRBJ1-1
cdr3_aa: AISESTDMNTEAF

v_call: TRBV12-5
j_call: TRBJ2-7
cdr3_aa: ASGSTNRGWSYEQY

v_call: TRBV5-1
j_call: TRBJ1-1
cdr3_aa: ASSLRGGTEAF

v_call: TRBV6-5
j_call: TRBJ1-5
cdr3_aa: ASSRGQGDQPQH

v_call: TRBV7-5
j_call: TRBJ1-3
cdr3_aa: ARSSIKNGTGYGNTIY

v_call: TRBV6-1
j_call: TRBJ2-1
cdr3_aa: ASSGLGAGDYNEQF

v_call: TRBV7-8
j_call: TRBJ2-7
cdr3_aa: ASSLALGSKYEQY

v_call: TRBV7-9
j_call: TRBJ2-5
cdr3_aa: ASSFRYQETQY

v_call: TRBV27
j_call: TRBJ2-1
cdr3_aa: ASSPPPLPRNNEQF

v_call: TRBV28
j_call: TRBJ1-3
cdr3_aa: ASSPVDSSGNTIY

v_call: TRBV27
j_call: TRBJ2-1
cdr3_aa: ASMSGLVVDEQF

v_call: TRBV7-9
j_call: TRBJ2-5
cdr3_aa: ASSLDPGLETQY

v_call: TRBV10-3
j_call: TRBJ1-3
cdr3_aa: AIGTGTKGNTIY

v_call: TRBV27
j_call: TRBJ1-5
cdr3_aa: ASGPRGANSNQPQH

v_call: TRBV6-1
j_call: TRBJ2-1
cdr3_aa: ASRLAGEVYEQF

v_call: TRBV19
j_call: TRBJ2-7
cdr3_aa: ASSIGSPAYEQY

v_call: TRBV5-4
j_call: TRBJ1-1
cdr3_aa: ASSPTGTGIQAF

v_call: TRBV27
j_call: TRBJ2-5
cdr3_aa: ASSTSGTTKNLY

v_call: TRBV6-5
j_call: TRBJ2-7
cdr3_aa: ASSYGKTYEQY

v_call: TRBV2
j_call: TRBJ2-2
cdr3_aa: ASTGLAGGTGELF

v_call: TRBV6-5
j_call: TRBJ2-5
cdr3_aa: ASSYSLIQETQY

v_call: TRBV6-1
j_call: TRBJ2-2
cdr3_aa: ATTGDTGELF

v_call: TRBV30
j_call: TRBJ2-7
cdr3_aa: AWSLGQANYEQY

v_call: TRBV30
j_call: TRBJ1-5
cdr3_aa: AWTVGTSNQPQH

v_call: TRBV10-2
j_call: TRBJ2-2
cdr3_aa: ASSESGLFRELF

v_call: TRBV9
j_call: TRBJ1-4
cdr3_aa: ASSLPGGTNSEKLF

v_call: TRBV6-1
j_call: TRBJ1-1
cdr3_aa: ASSERGPATR

v_call: TRBV4-1
j_call: TRBJ2-7
cdr3_aa: ASSLEQGENYEQY

v_call: TRBV7-2
j_call: TRBJ2-7
cdr3_aa: ASSLVGTSGEQY

v_call: TRBV9
j_call: TRBJ2-1
cdr3_aa: ASSDTSGRNEQF

v_call: TRBV10-1
j_call: TRBJ1-1
cdr3_aa: ASSGQRNTEAF

v_call: TRBV29-1
j_call: TRBJ2-1
cdr3_aa: SVERRGRFGEQF